The clone carrying this T cell receptor (beta chain) showed up just a few times. The data stem from a study of PD-L1 blockade in urothelial cancer. Study information: From 0 to 3 prior chemotherapy regimens had been given to the patients.

The V and J ends lost 2 bases and 5 bases respectively, with 9 bases between them. The CDR3 spans 13 residues. The germline V gene has CDR1 SGHTS and CDR2 YDEGEE. The sample's time point: peripheral blood 6 weeks after treatment start. Each PCR received spiked synthetic TCR analog templates. Clones were sequenced by immunoSEQ multiplex PCR, and TCRdb holds only the in-frame ones, with some missing. The sample yields about 23,000 clones, around nine tenths seen once. The chain combines TRBV5-8 with TRBJ2-3; no firm D call. Sequencing was performed on PBMCs, taken around atezolizumab (anti-PD-L1) treatment. The receptor was derived from a woman aged 55-70 years with urothelial cancer. This CDR3 reads CASSFWQEDTQYF. CDR3 nucleotide sequence: TGTGCCAGCAGCTTCTGGCAAGAAGATACGCAGTATTTT. Variable domain in full (rest from reference TRBV5-8 and TRBJ2-3): EAGVTQSPTHLIKTRGQQATLRCSPISGHTSVYWYQQALGLGLQFLLWYDEGEERNRGNFPPRFSGRQFPNYSSELNVNALELEDSALYLCASSFWQEDTQYFGPGTRLTVL.